This T cell receptor (beta chain) was captured by sequencing in a study of cytotoxic CD8 clonotypes in ibrutinib-treated CLL (dated by TCRdb to the early 2020s). For the wider study: In this cohort, 15 patients were treatment-naive and roughly 10 were relapsed/refractory, while roughly 17 had unmutated IGHV. Partial responses were observed in about 25 patients and complete responses in 2; after a median follow-up of roughly 62 months, remission was maintained in roughly 15 patients and progression was observed in approximately 12. Response samples were obtained after a median of approximately twelve months of treatment, with a range of roughly 6 to 36 months. On average, each sample yielded 250,000 to 300,000 productive templates and over 90,000 productive rearrangements. Of the roughly 86 participants in the trial, 25 to 30 had longitudinal samples available. Cryopreserved peripheral blood mononuclear cells were obtained before treatment, at response, and at either sustained remission or disease progression. The full study reports these points: Clonality rose at ibrutinib response, remained stable during sustained remission, and dropped back toward baseline at progression. Public clonotypes were rare and either contracted or stayed stable during treatment, and the rise in clonality at ibrutinib response reflected the expansion of private clonotypes. Baseline clonality exceeded that of age-matched healthy donors and correlated strongly with circulating CD8+ T-cell counts. Sampling times were not matched between patients in sustained remission and patients whose disease was progressing, and lymph node repertoires were not examined.

Counted from cysteine to phenylalanine, this CDR3 has 16 amino acids. Only the CDR3 DNA stays, 48 bases, in frame from base 1. A distance of 18 bases separates the germline ends of V and J, which lose 4 bases and 1 base respectively. Based on the germline V gene, the CDR1 and CDR2 sequences are SGDLS and YYNGEE. On a MiSeq, deep resolution sequencing aimed for a depth between 1 in 1 million and 1 in 200,000 T cells, with each clonotype covered approximately 9.8x on average. The immunoSEQ hsTCRB Kit was used to generate the TCR beta libraries. Under the source paper's analysis protocol: ImmunoSEQ Data Assistant and ImmunoSEQ Analyzer were used for data analysis, and V, D and J genes were assigned according to IMGT definitions. Clonality, with values ranging from 0 to 1, was calculated as one minus the normalized Shannon entropy of productive rearrangement frequencies. Only overrepresented clonotypes making up at least 0.05% of each patient's repertoire were included in the public clonotype analysis. Thirteen age-matched healthy donor repertoires from immuneACCESS were used as controls for clonality. The table comes from immuneACCESS by way of TCRdb, which keeps in-frame sequences with V and J called. Part of the clones is missing from these tables; in studies checked, under half for an unresolved V gene and the rest for unknown reasons. The V and J calls and clone size were taken over from that table, and D and trimming were inferred from the DNA. This sample gives some 290,000 clones in total; roughly 79% of them show up just once. About 6.7% of the sample comes from the top ten.

For TCR beta library preparation, about 2.1 micrograms of genomic DNA were extracted from the cryopreserved PBMCs. High-throughput TCR beta sequencing was performed on longitudinal blood samples from CLL patients receiving ibrutinib monotherapy. The patients were enrolled in a single-center, open-label phase 2 trial of ibrutinib monotherapy. As regards this clone: The antigen this receptor binds is unknown. Base qualities are not recorded, but no much larger clone differs from it by a single base.

Here the sequenced sample was PBMCs, taken before ibrutinib treatment. The sequence derives from a human donor with chronic lymphocytic leukemia. The chain is encoded by TRBV9 joined to TRBJ2-7; the D call is possibly TRBD1 or TRBD2, each sharing 5 bases. The DNA sequence is TGTGCCAGCAGCCCCCGTCCAGGGACCCTATCCTACGAGCAGTACTTC. The encoded protein is CASSPRPGTLSYEQYF.